Listed here are 15 T cell receptor beta chains from one sample, sequenced in a study of synovial regulatory T cells in juvenile arthritis. TCRdb's copy holds only in-frame clones and misses some; the assay was immunoSEQ multiplex PCR. In total, the table holds roughly 2,600 clones. Each patient with active arthritis gave synovial fluid along with matched peripheral blood. Source material: Treg cells from the synovium. The receptors were sampled from a donor aged 2-35 years with juvenile idiopathic arthritis.

The V gene is TRBV7-2, the J gene TRBJ2-1; the TCRdb D gene call, TRBD1, has no DNA to confirm it. Germline V gene lookup returns CDR1 SGHTA and CDR2 FQGNSA. This CDR3 is built from 14 residues. The DNA is not on file. The CDR3 spells CASSLATGQGEQFF.

The rearrangement joins TRBV5-4 to TRBJ1-2; TCRdb returns TRBD1, unconfirmable since there is no DNA. CDR3 length: 18 amino acids. No DNA is given. Germline CDR1 is SGHNT and CDR2 is YYREEE (reference sequence). This CDR3 reads CASSFSGTGGAGLDGYTF.

V gene TRBV7-8 combines with J gene TRBJ2-3; the TCRdb D gene call, TRBD1, has no DNA to confirm it. The CDR3 extends over 16 amino acids. No DNA is given. Germline CDR1 is SGHVS and CDR2 is FQNEAQ. The CDR3 sequence: CANSLWPLASTDTQYF. Using reference TRBV7-8 and TRBJ2-3 for the parts outside the CDR3, the full variable domain is GAGVSQSPRYKVAKRGQDVALRCDPISGHVSLFWYQQALGQGPEFLTYFQNEAQLDKSGLPSDRFFAERPEGSVSTLKIQRTQQEDSAVYLCANSLWPLASTDTQYFGPGTRLTVL.

This clone is called medium-sized (0.01 to 0.1%) based on its frequency. The gene calls are TRBV5-1 and TRBJ2-1. CDR3 size: 11 residues. The coding DNA is unavailable. CDR1 SGHRS and CDR2 YFSETQ come from the germline V gene. CDR3: CASSLLDEQFF.

This rearrangement joins TRBV18 to TRBJ2-7; TCRdb's D call, TRBD2, is unchecked because there is no DNA. Per the germline V gene, CDR1 is KGHSH and CDR2 is LQKENI. The CDR3 loop spans 19 amino acids. No DNA was logged. The CDR3: CASSPLGLAGGPVIYEQYF. Filled out from reference TRBV18 and TRBJ2-7, the complete variable domain reads NAGVMQNPRHLVRRRGQEARLRCSPMKGHSHVYWYRQLPEEGLKFMVYLQKENIIDESGMPKERFSAEFPKEGPSILRIQQVVRGDSAAYFCASSPLGLAGGPVIYEQYFGPGTRLTVT.

CDR3 sequence: CARSLGDGDYEQYF. The chain couples TRBV5-3 to TRBJ2-7. TRBV5-3 is reported as an ORF; its role is uncertain. The CDR3 consists of 14 residues. No nucleotide data were recorded.

V and J are TRBV7-2 and TRBJ2-1; no DNA is available, so the TRBD2 call from TCRdb remains unchecked. The length of the CDR3 is 17 residues. Only the protein is available. Per germline, CDR1 SGHTA and CDR2 FQGNSA. CDR3 in amino acids: CASSKPVKSLFDDEQFF.

J is TRBJ2-2 and V is TRBV9. Germline V gene lookup returns CDR1 SGDLS and CDR2 YYNGEE. The CDR3 contains 13 residues. No DNA was logged. CDR3 amino acids: CASSVSATGELFF.

The chain recombines TRBV11-3 with TRBJ2-7; TCRdb's D gene call, TRBD2, goes unchecked for lack of DNA. Germline V CDR1 and CDR2: SGHNT, YENEEA. CDR3 length: 15 residues. The nucleotide record is missing. Here the CDR3 reads CASSFPGRPAYEQYF.

The V and J genes are TRBV7-2 and TRBJ1-3; TCRdb designates TRBD1, a call that cannot be tested without DNA. This CDR3 has 15 residues. DNA for this receptor is not on file. Germline V lookup: CDR1 SGHTA, CDR2 FQGNSA. The CDR3 sequence is CASSDPRDRGNTIYF.

Considering frequency, this clone is medium-sized. This chain links TRBV7-6 with TRBJ2-5; as DNA is missing, the TRBD2 call by TCRdb cannot be tested. The germline CDR1 and CDR2 sequences are SGHVS and FNYEAQ. The CDR3 extends over 12 amino acids. No DNA has been recorded. Here the CDR3 reads CASSRGVETQYF.

CDR3 sequence reads: CASSSRDSRFRQF. This chain uses TRBV28 with TRBJ1-1; TCRdb reports TRBD1, a call that lacks DNA to check it against. The CDR3 runs to 13 residues. DNA was not recorded. Germline CDR1 reads MDHEN; CDR2 reads SYDVKM.

CDR3 in amino acids: CAVNRMGGAQHF. The genes are TRBV28 and TRBJ1-5. This CDR3 is 12 amino acids long. No DNA is given. Germline V CDR1 and CDR2: MDHEN, SYDVKM. The whole variable domain, filled in from reference TRBV28 and TRBJ1-5, reads DVKVTQSSRYLVKRTGEKVFLECVQDMDHENMFWYRQDPGLGLRLIYFSYDVKMKEKGDIPEGYSVSREKKERFSLILESASTNQTSMYLCAVNRMGGAQHFGDGTRLSIL.

The chain carries TRBV5-1 and TRBJ2-3. The CDR3 totals 14 residues. DNA was not recorded. Germline assignment: CDR1 SGHRS and CDR2 YFSETQ. CDR3 sequence reads: CASSLMASTDTQYF. The variable domain in full, with the rest retrieved from reference TRBV5-1 and TRBJ2-3, is KAGVTQTPRYLIKTRGQQVTLSCSPISGHRSVSWYQQTPGQGLQFLFEYFSETQRNKGNFPGRFSGRQFSNSRSEMNVSTLELGDSALYLCASSLMASTDTQYFGPGTRLTVL.

This clone shows up as medium-sized (0.01 to 0.1%) by frequency. The chain employs TRBV19 and TRBJ2-7; TCRdb proposes TRBD2, but this gene call is untestable without DNA. The germline V gene encodes CDR1 LNHDA and CDR2 SQIVND (reference sequence). The CDR3 is made up of 13 amino acids. The coding DNA is unavailable. CDR3 residues: CASSEAGSYEQYF.